The clone carrying this T cell receptor beta chain occurred a few times. This entry comes from a study of blood T cell repertoires in COVID-19. Study background: The United States, Italy and Spain were the sources of the acute and convalescent COVID-19 samples. T cells, B-cell-depleted T cells, or PBMCs provided the cDNA or gDNA that served as material.

In germline, CDR1 is SGHAT, CDR2 FQNNGV. CDR3 size: 13 residues. V was clipped by 2 bases and J by 5 bases, with 9 bases between them. In the source study's methods: Amplified reference gene primers provided the basis for estimating nucleated cell counts. Measured with immunoSEQ multiplex PCR; TCRdb has only the in-frame clones, and not every one. That table supplies the V and J calls and clone size; D and trimming were determined from the DNA. The sample lists approximately 140,000 clones, over 60% occurring once. This rearrangement joins TRBV11-2 to TRBJ1-1; D is undetermined. The sequence derives from a man aged 45-65 years with acute or convalescent COVID-19. Sequenced sample: peripheral blood. CDR3: CASSLNPVTEAFF. The CDR3 region has the DNA TGTGCCAGCAGCTTAAATCCGGTGACTGAAGCTTTCTTT.